Shown below are 15 T cell receptor beta chains from a single sample sequenced in a study of cytomegalovirus exposure and HLA in healthy donors (dated 2017 in TCRdb). The protocol used for the library was the immunoSEQ multiplex PCR assay. For the multiplex PCR, a mixture combining 60 forward primers for TCR Vbeta segments and 13 reverse primers for TCR Jbeta segments was used. TCRdb retrieved this table from immuneACCESS and kept in-frame rearrangements only. Not all clones are present; in checked studies, unresolved V genes account for under half, and no reason is known for the remainder. In all, the sample holds 110,000 to 150,000 clones, and 70% to 80% of those were seen once. 2% to 2.5% of the sample is in the top ten clones. Material for sequencing was PBMCs. The receptors were sampled from a woman in her sixties in good health and CMV-seropositive.

This clone was detected a few times. The chain uses TRBV11-1 and TRBJ2-1, with 11 bases matching TRBD2. The germline V gene encodes CDR1 SGHAT and CDR2 FQDESV (reference sequence). With 5 bases clipped from V and 8 bases from J, the junction kept 5 bases outside the gene matches. The CDR3 sequence is 14 residues long. The CDR3 DNA follows: TGTGCCAGCAGCCCTACTAGCGGGAGTCATGAGCAGTTCTTC. This translates into CASSPTSGSHEQFF.

The rearrangement links TRBV5-1 to TRBJ2-7, with D perhaps TRBD1 (5 bases). The CDR3 has 15 amino acids. From germline, CDR1 is SGHRS and CDR2 YFSETQ. Between the trimmed V and J ends, which lost 0 bases and 0 bases, there was a span of 10 bases. CDR3 coding DNA: TGCGCCAGCAGCTTGGGACAGACGAGCTCCTACGAGCAGTACTTC. It specifies CASSLGQTSSYEQYF.

V usage is TRBV5-4 and J usage is TRBJ2-3, with 7 nucleotides matching TRBD2. Germline values: CDR1 SGHNT, CDR2 YYREEE (reference sequence). The CDR3 has 17 residues. V lost 4 bases to trimming and J lost 0 bases; unmatched junction nucleotides: 11. The DNA for the CDR3 is TGTGCCAGCAGCCCAGGGAAAGCGGGGCACAGCACAGATACGCAGTATTTT. Residues: CASSPGKAGHSTDTQYF.

The chain is built from TRBV6-6 and TRBJ2-5; 7 positions agree with TRBD1. The CDR3 loop spans 13 amino acids. Germline loops: CDR1 MNHNY, CDR2 SVGAGI (reference sequence). The junction had 6 bases not matched to a gene; V was cut back by 10 bases and J by 1 base. This CDR3 is CAITGDPQETQYF. The CDR3 DNA is TGTGCCATTACAGGGGATCCCCAAGAGACCCAGTACTTC.

Here the CDR3 DNA reads TGCGCCAGCAGCTTGGCCCCGGGAGAGGGTCAGCCCCAGCATTTT. The encoded protein is CASSLAPGEGQPQHF. The chain joins TRBV5-1 to TRBJ1-5; D call uncertain. The CDR3 contains 15 residues. Trimming took 0 bases from V and 6 from J, leaving 13 bases between them. Germline CDR1 reads SGHRS; CDR2 reads YFSETQ.

This clone was observed many times. The chain uses TRBV6-6 and TRBJ1-4; 9 bases map to TRBD1. Per the germline V gene, CDR1 is MNHNY and CDR2 is SVGAGI (reference sequence). V trimming: 7 bases; J trimming: 7 bases; junction bases outside the gene matches: 7. This CDR3 is built from 14 residues. As DNA, the CDR3 is TGTGCCAGCAACCTGGGACAGGGTCGTGAAAAACTGTTTTTT. Amino acids: CASNLGQGREKLFF.

The CDR3: CASSELNAEQYF. In nucleotides, the CDR3 is TGTGCCAGCAGTGAGTTAAACGCGGAGCAGTACTTC. The chain joins TRBV2 to TRBJ2-7; no firm D call. The CDR3 length is 12 residues. Germline V gene sequence: CDR1 SNHLY, CDR2 FYNNEI. Trimming took off 3 bases at V and 7 bases at J, with 10 bases between the two ends.

The chain uses TRBV6-1 and TRBJ2-7; the match to TRBD2 covers 7 bases. The CDR3 runs to 14 residues. Germline assignment: CDR1 MNHNS and CDR2 SASEGT. V lost 7 bases, J lost 2 bases, and 8 bases stayed unmatched. CDR3 DNA: TGTGCCAGCATCGTGGACGGGAGGCCCTACGAGCAGTACTTC. Translated, it gives CASIVDGRPYEQYF.

V gene TRBV6-6 combines with J gene TRBJ1-3; D is unclear. The CDR3 sequence is 15 residues long. Germline CDR1 is MNHNY and CDR2 is SVGAGI (reference sequence). Trimming left V 2 bases short and J 1 base short, with 9 bases between. CDR3 protein: CASSYPSRSGNTIYF. CDR3 nucleotide sequence: TGTGCCAGCAGTTACCCCAGCAGGTCTGGAAACACCATATATTTT.

The sample holds one count of this clone. J is TRBJ1-2 and V is TRBV2, with 7 nucleotides matching TRBD1. CDR1 and CDR2 (germline): SNHLY, FYNNEI. V trimming: 7 bases; J trimming: 2 bases; junction bases outside the gene matches: 4. This CDR3 comprises 13 residues. In DNA, the CDR3 is TGTGCCAGCACCGAGGACAGGAACTATGGCTACACCTTC. It is translated as CASTEDRNYGYTF.

The rearrangement links TRBV30 to TRBJ1-1; D might be TRBD1 (5 bases). Trimming cost V 3 bases and J 1 base, with 9 bases left between them. The CDR3 runs 13 residues. The germline V gene has CDR1 GTSNPN and CDR2 SVGIG (reference sequence). CDR3 sequence reads: CAWRGTGNTEAFF. CDR3 sequence (DNA): TGTGCCTGGAGGGGAACAGGGAACACTGAAGCTTTCTTT.

This clone was seen a handful of times. V is TRBV18 and J is TRBJ2-1; D may be TRBD1 (5 bases). CDR3 length: 13 residues. Germline loops: CDR1 KGHSH, CDR2 LQKENI. The V and J ends lost 3 bases and 7 bases respectively, with 10 bases between them. CDR3 DNA: TGTGCCAGCTCACCCAGGGCAGGGAATGAGCAGTTCTTC. Amino acids: CASSPRAGNEQFF.

The chain is built from TRBV6-6 and TRBJ1-2; D might be TRBD1 (6 bases). The V end was cut by 2 bases, the J end by 4 bases, with 11 bases between. CDR3 length equals 14 residues. The germline V gene has CDR1 MNHNY and CDR2 SVGAGI (reference sequence). The CDR3 loop reads CASSYPTGGYGYTF. For the CDR3, the DNA is TGTGCCAGCAGTTACCCGACAGGAGGCTATGGCTACACCTTC.

This chain connects TRBV11-2 to TRBJ1-1; D is unclear. The CDR3 is made up of 13 amino acids. Trimming left V 3 bases short and J 4 bases short, with 9 bases between. Germline V lookup: CDR1 SGHAT, CDR2 FQNNGV. Here the CDR3 reads CASSFPGSTEAFF. CDR3 bases: TGTGCCAGCAGCTTCCCGGGGAGCACTGAAGCTTTCTTT.

This chain connects TRBV7-8 to TRBJ1-1; 7 nucleotides line up with TRBD1. Losses at the gene ends were 2 bases for V and 5 bases for J; bases not matched to a gene: 8. From germline, CDR1 is SGHVS and CDR2 FQNEAQ. This CDR3 region has 15 residues. This chain's CDR3 is CASSLFNRGGTEAFF. In DNA, the CDR3 is TGTGCCAGCAGCTTATTTAACAGGGGAGGAACTGAAGCTTTCTTT.